The 14 T cell receptor beta chains listed next were all sequenced from one sample in a study of human T cells and chemical hapten exposure. Stated time point: patch test 1, 2 weeks after DPC sensitization. Stated treatment: therapeutic diphenylcyclopropenone sensitization with weekly scalp DPC. In TCRdb, the RACE reads were re-called with MiXCR into one record per CDR3 protein. The sample contains 150,000 to 200,000 distinct CDR3 sequences, more than 20% of which appear only once. Here the sequenced sample was whole blood, taken in connection with sensitization to the hapten diphenylcyclopropenone (DPC). These receptors all stem from a woman in her fifties or sixties with alopecia areata. Some clones in this sample may be carry-over from other donors' samples.

This clonotype came up a few times. The chain carries TRBV3-1 and TRBJ2-2; possibly TRBD1 for D (6 bases). Germline loops: CDR1 LGHDT, CDR2 YNNKEL (reference sequence). The CDR3 is 13 residues long. Trimming cost V 8 bases and J 6 bases, with 13 bases left between them. CDR3 nucleotide sequence: TGTGCCAGCCGGTTGGGGGCCGCCGGGGAGCTGTTTTTT. It codes for CASRLGAAGELFF. Full variable domain (missing parts from reference TRBV3-1 and TRBJ2-2): DTAVSQTPKYLVTQMGNDKSIKCEQNLGHDTMYWYKQDSKKFLKIMFSYNNKELIINETVPNRFSPKSPDKAHLNLHINSLELGDSAVYFCASRLGAAGELFFGEGSRLTVL.

The rearrangement uses TRBV6-1 and TRBJ1-5; no definite D call. The CDR3 is made up of 13 amino acids. Germline V gene lookup returns CDR1 MNHNS and CDR2 SASEGT. The germline V and J ends were trimmed by 1 base and 7 bases, with 8 bases remaining between them. The DNA for the CDR3 is TGTGCCAGCAGTGAAGGGAGGACCCAGCCCCAGCATTTT. Amino acid sequence: CASSEGRTQPQHF.

The chain recombines TRBV29-1 with TRBJ2-7; no reliable D call. V was cut by 0 bases and J by 2 bases, with 11 bases left in between. The CDR3 contains 14 residues. Germline loops: CDR1 SQVTM, CDR2 ANQGSEA. Here the CDR3 reads CSVEDLGRPYEQYF. The DNA of the CDR3 is TGCAGCGTTGAAGACTTGGGCCGGCCCTACGAGCAGTACTTC.

This clonotype was picked up a small number of times. The chain has TRBV4-2 and TRBJ2-7, with D possibly being TRBD2 (5 bases). V was clipped by 0 bases and J by 3 bases, with 6 bases between them. CDR1 and CDR2 (germline): LGHNA, YNFKEQ. CDR3 length: 13 residues. The CDR3 reads CASSQELDYEQYF. The CDR3 DNA is TGTGCCAGCAGCCAAGAACTAGACTACGAGCAGTACTTC.

With respect to this clonotype: At one of its ends the junction is not consistent with the germline gene, which may arise from a read error. V is TRBV5-6 and J is TRBJ2-7; 8 bases match TRBD1. This CDR3 is 13 amino acids long. Germline lookup yields CDR1 SGHDT and CDR2 YYEEEE. The CDR3 DNA is TGTGCCAGCAGCCCTCCCGGGGGCCAGGGGGCGGACTTC. It codes for CASSPPGGQGADF.

The J gene is TRBJ2-1, the V gene TRBV5-6; D gene uncertain. Per the germline V gene, CDR1 is SGHDT and CDR2 is YYEEEE. The CDR3 contains 11 residues. V was clipped by 5 bases and J by 6 bases, with 6 bases between them. The CDR3 DNA sequence: TGTGCCAGCAGACACTCCAATGAGCAGTTCTTC. As protein: CASRHSNEQFF.

V and J are TRBV10-3 and TRBJ2-1; TRBD2 might be the D (6 bases). Germline lookup yields CDR1 ENHRY and CDR2 SYGVKD. CDR3 length equals 15 residues. V shed 10 bases and J shed 4 bases, with 20 bases lying between them. This CDR3 is CATRPGDVGYNEQFF. The CDR3 DNA reads as TGTGCCACCAGGCCGGGGGACGTCGGATACAATGAGCAGTTCTTC.

The chain joins TRBV4-1 to TRBJ2-7; possibly TRBD2 for D (6 bases). Per the germline V gene, CDR1 is MGHRA and CDR2 is YSYEKL. The CDR3 is 13 amino acids. Trimming removed 3 bases at V and 1 base at J, with 7 bases between. CDR3 residues: CASSHSGSYEQYF. The CDR3 nucleotides are TGCGCCAGCAGCCATAGCGGATCCTACGAGCAGTACTTC.

The chain uses TRBV10-3 and TRBJ1-1, with D perhaps matching TRBD1 (5 bases). The ends were cut back, 4 bases at V and 4 bases at J, with 13 bases in the middle. The CDR3 is 14 residues long. Germline V CDR1 and CDR2: ENHRY, SYGVKD. The CDR3 region is CAISGVAGGTEAFF. CDR3 in DNA: TGTGCCATCAGTGGCGTGGCGGGGGGCACTGAAGCTTTCTTT.

The chain carries TRBV6-5 and TRBJ2-1; 9 positions match TRBD1. The CDR3 contains 14 residues. Losses at the gene ends were 2 bases for V and 7 bases for J; bases not matched to a gene: 3. Germline V gene data show CDR1 as MNHEY and CDR2 as SVGAGI. The CDR3 protein is CASSYGDRVNEQFF. The CDR3 DNA reads TGTGCCAGCAGTTACGGGGACAGGGTGAATGAGCAGTTCTTC.

This clonotype was seen a single time. At one end, the junction sequence differs from germline, possibly due to a read error. The rearrangement joins TRBV9 to TRBJ2-3; 10 bases are shared with TRBD2. Germline CDR1 and CDR2: SGDLS and YYNGEE. The length of the CDR3 is 16 residues. CDR3 residues: CASSVGGGLATDTQCF. The CDR3 bases are TGTGCCAGCAGCGTAGGTGGGGGACTAGCGACGGATACGCAGTGTTTT.

The chain carries TRBV4-1 and TRBJ1-2; D is undetermined. Germline V gives CDR1 MGHRA, CDR2 YSYEKL. Trimming removed 1 base from V and 8 bases from J, with 11 bases in between. The CDR3 has 13 amino acids. The CDR3 bases are TGCGCCAGCAGCCAAGGACTGTCGATCGGCTACACCTTC. It specifies CASSQGLSIGYTF.

J is TRBJ2-1 and V is TRBV18; no clear D gene. Germline V gives CDR1 KGHSH, CDR2 LQKENI. Trimming removed 4 bases at V and 4 bases at J, with 14 bases between. This CDR3 has 15 amino acids. CDR3 loop: CASSLNGVTYNEQFF. CDR3 bases: TGTGCCAGCTCACTCAATGGCGTAACGTACAATGAGCAGTTCTTC.

This clonotype was seen more than once but under ten times. CDR3 protein: CSAFAQGATEAFF. The CDR3 nucleotides read TGCAGTGCCTTTGCACAGGGGGCGACTGAAGCTTTCTTT. The rearrangement joins TRBV20-1 to TRBJ1-1, with 9 nucleotides matching TRBD1. The CDR3 spans 13 residues. From germline, CDR1 is DFQATT and CDR2 SNEGSKA (reference sequence). V lost 6 bases to trimming and J lost 5 bases; unmatched junction nucleotides: 7.